This T cell receptor beta chain was sequenced for a study of shared clonotypes between healthy human individuals. Study-level points and caveats: Blood alone was sampled, and tissue repertoires likely differ.

For this clone: Its antigen is not known.

Germline CDR1 and CDR2: MNHEY and SMNVEV (reference sequence). The CDR3 consists of 15 residues. Between the trimmed V and J ends, which lost 3 bases and 5 bases, there was a span of 13 bases. The assay ran at deep level. Genomic DNA from each subset was divided evenly over several immunoSEQ plates. Using immunoSEQ multiplex PCR, the repertoire was profiled, and TCRdb retains in-frame clones only, with some absent. Of around 430,000 clones in the sample, roughly 77% were seen once. The receptor was derived from a woman aged 40-49 years in good health. Some clones in this sample may be carry-over from other donors' samples. The specimen was PBMCs. J is TRBJ2-2 and V is TRBV27; possibly TRBD1 for D (6 bases). The CDR3 sequence is CASSFGGTGTGELFF. The CDR3 DNA reads TGTGCCAGCAGTTTTGGCGGTACAGGGACCGGGGAGCTGTTTTTT.